What follows are 13 T cell receptor beta chains derived from one specimen sequenced in a study of cytomegalovirus exposure and HLA in healthy donors. A multiplex PCR was run with 60 Vbeta primers and 13 Jbeta primers. Libraries were prepared by immunoSEQ multiplex PCR; TCRdb keeps only in-frame clonotypes and omits some of them. The sample holds about 200,000 clones; approximately 78% are singletons and the top ten take 2.5% to 3%. Source material: PBMCs. These receptors all stem from a woman in her forties in good health and CMV-seronegative.

This chain links TRBV30 with TRBJ1-1; 10 nucleotides agree with TRBD1. The CDR3 has 15 residues. Unmatched junction bases numbered 11, after V lost 6 bases and J lost 4 bases. Germline lookup yields CDR1 GTSNPN and CDR2 SVGIG (reference sequence). The CDR3 here is CACRDRGGLGTEAFF. CDR3 coding DNA: TGTGCCTGCCGGGACAGGGGAGGACTCGGCACTGAAGCTTTCTTT.

The genes are TRBV19 and TRBJ2-2; 7 bases agree with TRBD2. The V segment lost 2 bases and the J segment 4 bases; nucleotides outside the gene matches: 10. The germline V gene encodes CDR1 LNHDA and CDR2 SQIVND (reference sequence). The CDR3 sequence is 17 residues long. CDR3 sequence (DNA): TGTGCCAGTAGTATAAGCTCTGGCGGGAGTGTCACCGGGGAGCTGTTTTTT. Protein: CASSISSGGSVTGELFF.

The gene calls are TRBV7-9 and TRBJ2-7, with 11 bases fitting TRBD2. Trimming cost V 2 bases and J 5 bases; bases outside gene matches: 2. Germline CDR1 and CDR2: SEHNR and FQNEAQ (reference sequence). The CDR3 spans 14 residues. CDR3 sequence: CASSLTSGRDEQYF. As DNA, the CDR3 is TGTGCCAGCAGCTTAACTAGCGGGAGAGACGAGCAGTACTTC.

The CDR3 DNA sequence: TGTGCCAGCAGGACCGGAGCGGGTTTTTCCGGGGAGCTGTTTTTT. Protein sequence: CASRTGAGFSGELFF. This chain uses TRBV7-2 with TRBJ2-2; D possibly corresponds to TRBD2 (6 bases). This CDR3 spans 15 amino acids. The V end was cut by 6 bases, the J end by 6 bases, with 17 bases between. Germline V gives CDR1 SGHTA, CDR2 FQGNSA.

The chain combines TRBV11-2 with TRBJ2-7, with D tentatively TRBD2 (5 bases). Looked up from germline, CDR1 is SGHAT and CDR2 is FQNNGV. CDR3 size: 18 residues. The V and J ends lost 2 bases and 4 bases respectively, with 24 bases between them. CDR3 residues: CASSLFSLSVYRSYEQYF. Here the CDR3 DNA reads TGTGCCAGCAGCTTATTTTCCCTTAGCGTCTACCGGTCTTACGAGCAGTACTTC.

The chain is built from TRBV4-1 and TRBJ2-1, with 9 bases that match TRBD2. Germline CDR1 and CDR2: MGHRA and YSYEKL. The CDR3 is made up of 17 amino acids. With 3 bases clipped from V and 4 bases from J, the junction kept 10 bases outside the gene matches. The CDR3 sequence: CASSQVTSGDLYNEQFF. The CDR3 DNA reads TGCGCCAGCAGCCAGGTGACTAGCGGTGACTTGTACAATGAGCAGTTCTTC.

This clone turned up a few times. The sample carries other DNA sequences with the same CDR3. The rearrangement links TRBV5-6 to TRBJ2-7, with D possibly being TRBD2 (5 bases). This CDR3 has 13 residues. The V gene's germline CDR1 is SGHDT and CDR2 YYEEEE. V was clipped by 4 bases and J by 6 bases, with 14 bases between them. CDR3: CASSAGRNGEQYF. The CDR3 nucleotides read TGTGCCAGCAGCGCGGGCAGGAATGGCGAGCAGTACTTC.

The V and J genes are TRBV29-1 and TRBJ1-2; 9 bases are shared with TRBD1. The CDR3 contains 14 residues. V shed 8 bases, J shed 8 bases, and the junction held 15 bases outside the gene matches. Germline V gene data show CDR1 as SQVTM and CDR2 as ANQGSEA. In DNA, the CDR3 is TGCAGCACACCCGGGACAGGGAATTGGAAGGGCTACACCTTC. It encodes CSTPGTGNWKGYTF.

V is TRBV7-8 and J is TRBJ1-4; 10 positions match TRBD1. This CDR3 region has 17 residues. V dropped 3 bases and J dropped 8; count of bases not matched to a gene: 12. The V gene's germline CDR1 is SGHVS and CDR2 FQNEAQ. The CDR3 protein is CASSLLFGQGGREKLFF. DNA of the CDR3: TGTGCCAGCAGCTTGCTGTTTGGACAGGGGGGAAGGGAAAAACTGTTTTTT.

The J gene is TRBJ2-7, the V gene TRBV7-9; D might be TRBD1 (8 bases). This CDR3 is 14 amino acids long. Between the trimmed V and J ends, which lost 5 bases and 5 bases, there was a span of 16 bases. The germline gives CDR1 SEHNR, CDR2 FQNEAQ (reference sequence). CDR3 sequence (DNA): TGTGCCAGCAGCCTCAGGACAGGGAGGGACGAGCAGTACTTC. This gives the protein CASSLRTGRDEQYF.

The rearrangement links TRBV5-1 to TRBJ2-1, with a weak D call TRBD2 (5 bases). Germline lookup yields CDR1 SGHRS and CDR2 YFSETQ. Trimming left V 7 bases short and J 5 bases short, with 22 bases between. The CDR3 is 16 residues long. DNA of the CDR3: TGCGCCAGCTGTAGTAGCGTAGTCGGGTTGGACAATGAGCAGTTCTTC. Translated: CASCSSVVGLDNEQFF.

Here the CDR3 reads CASSPSGTNTGELFF. CDR3 bases: TGTGCCAGCAGCCCTAGCGGGACGAACACCGGGGAGCTGTTTTTT. V is TRBV5-5 and J is TRBJ2-2; 9 nucleotides agree with TRBD2. CDR1 is SGHKS, CDR2 YYEKEE, per germline (reference sequence). The CDR3 is made up of 15 amino acids. The trim removed 4 bases at V and 0 bases at J, leaving 1 base unmatched.

The V and J genes are TRBV2 and TRBJ2-5, with TRBD2 as a possible D gene (5 bases). V shed 8 bases and J shed 1 base, with 11 bases lying between them. This CDR3 contains 13 residues. From germline, CDR1 is SNHLY and CDR2 FYNNEI. The CDR3 is CASQRNFQETQYF. DNA of the CDR3: TGTGCCAGCCAGCGGAACTTCCAAGAGACCCAGTACTTC.